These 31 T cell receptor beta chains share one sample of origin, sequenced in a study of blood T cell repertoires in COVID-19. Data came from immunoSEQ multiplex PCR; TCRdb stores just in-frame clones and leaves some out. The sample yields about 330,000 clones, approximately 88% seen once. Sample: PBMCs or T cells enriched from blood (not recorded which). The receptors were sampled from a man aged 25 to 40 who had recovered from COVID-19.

The CDR3 loop is CASSIGAGQQYF. The CDR3 region has the DNA TGTGCCAGTAGTATTGGGGCGGGGCAGCAGTACTTC. The genes are TRBV19 and TRBJ2-7, with D tentatively TRBD2 (6 bases). Germline lookup yields CDR1 LNHDA and CDR2 SQIVND (reference sequence). This CDR3 is 12 amino acids long. The V end was cut by 3 bases, the J end by 8 bases, with 11 bases between.

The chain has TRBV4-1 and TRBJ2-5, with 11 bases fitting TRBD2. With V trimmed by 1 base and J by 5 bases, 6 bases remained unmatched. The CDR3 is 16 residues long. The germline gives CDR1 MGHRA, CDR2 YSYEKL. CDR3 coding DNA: TGCGCCAGCAGCCAAGTAGCGGGGGGGCCGGGGGAGACCCAGTACTTC. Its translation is CASSQVAGGPGETQYF.

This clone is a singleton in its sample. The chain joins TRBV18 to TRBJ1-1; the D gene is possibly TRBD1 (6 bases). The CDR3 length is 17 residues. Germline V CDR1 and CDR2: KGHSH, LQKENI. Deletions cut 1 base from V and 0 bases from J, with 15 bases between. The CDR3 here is CASSPLGAGDMNTEAFF. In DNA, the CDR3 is TGTGCCAGCTCACCACTCGGGGCAGGGGATATGAACACTGAAGCTTTCTTT.

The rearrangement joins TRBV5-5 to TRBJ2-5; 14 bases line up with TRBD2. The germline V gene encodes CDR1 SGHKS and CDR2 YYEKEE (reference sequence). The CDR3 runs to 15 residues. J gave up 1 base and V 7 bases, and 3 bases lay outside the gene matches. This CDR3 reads CASSGLAGGQETQYF. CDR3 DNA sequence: TGTGCCAGCTCTGGACTAGCGGGGGGCCAAGAGACCCAGTACTTC.

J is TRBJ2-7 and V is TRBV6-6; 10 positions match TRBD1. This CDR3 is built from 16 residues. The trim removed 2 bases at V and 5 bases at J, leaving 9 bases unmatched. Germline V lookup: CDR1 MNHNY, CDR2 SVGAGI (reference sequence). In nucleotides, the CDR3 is TGTGCCAGCAGTTACCAACCGGGACAGGGGCTCAACGAGCAGTACTTC. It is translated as CASSYQPGQGLNEQYF.

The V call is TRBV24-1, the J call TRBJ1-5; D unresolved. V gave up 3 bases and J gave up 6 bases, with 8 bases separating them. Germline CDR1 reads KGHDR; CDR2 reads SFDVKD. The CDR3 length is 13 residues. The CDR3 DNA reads TGTGCCACCAGTGATCCCGGTGGTCAGCCCCAGCATTTT. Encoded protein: CATSDPGGQPQHF.

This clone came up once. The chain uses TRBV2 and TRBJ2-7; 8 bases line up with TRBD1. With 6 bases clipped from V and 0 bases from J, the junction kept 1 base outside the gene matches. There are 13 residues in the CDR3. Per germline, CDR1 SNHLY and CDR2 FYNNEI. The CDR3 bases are TGTGCCAGCAGGGGGACAGGCTCCTACGAGCAGTACTTC. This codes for CASRGTGSYEQYF.

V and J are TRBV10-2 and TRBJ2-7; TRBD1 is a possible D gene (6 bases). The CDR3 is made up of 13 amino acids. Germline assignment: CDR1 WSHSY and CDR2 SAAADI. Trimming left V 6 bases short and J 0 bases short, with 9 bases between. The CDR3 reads CASRSQGSYEQYF. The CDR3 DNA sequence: TGCGCCAGCAGGTCACAGGGCTCCTACGAGCAGTACTTC.

DNA for the CDR3: TGCAGCGTGCGAAGATCAGGGGGTTACGAGCAGTACTTC. Residues: CSVRRSGGYEQYF. This chain connects TRBV29-1 to TRBJ2-7; 7 bases line up with TRBD1. CDR1 SQVTM and CDR2 ANQGSEA come from the germline V gene. J lost 4 bases, V lost 6 bases, and 9 bases had no gene match. The CDR3 spans 13 residues.

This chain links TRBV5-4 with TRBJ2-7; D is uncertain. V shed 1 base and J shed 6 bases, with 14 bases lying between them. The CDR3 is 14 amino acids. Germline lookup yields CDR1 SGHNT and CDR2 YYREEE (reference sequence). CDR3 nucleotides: TGTGCCAGCAGCTTGTGGCAGGTCTTCGGCGAGCAGTACTTC. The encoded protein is CASSLWQVFGEQYF.

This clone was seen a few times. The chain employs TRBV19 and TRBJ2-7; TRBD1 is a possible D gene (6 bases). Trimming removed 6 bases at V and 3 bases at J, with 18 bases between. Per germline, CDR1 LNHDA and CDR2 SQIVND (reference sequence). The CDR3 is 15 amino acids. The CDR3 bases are TGTGCCAGTAGCGAAATACAGGGAAGGCGCTACGAGCAGTACTTC. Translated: CASSEIQGRRYEQYF.

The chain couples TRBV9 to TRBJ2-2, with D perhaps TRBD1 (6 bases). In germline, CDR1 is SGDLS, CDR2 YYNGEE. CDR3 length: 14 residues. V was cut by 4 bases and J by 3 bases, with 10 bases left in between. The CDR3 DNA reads TGTGCCAGCAGCCCCCAGGGGTACACCGGGGAGCTGTTTTTT. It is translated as CASSPQGYTGELFF.

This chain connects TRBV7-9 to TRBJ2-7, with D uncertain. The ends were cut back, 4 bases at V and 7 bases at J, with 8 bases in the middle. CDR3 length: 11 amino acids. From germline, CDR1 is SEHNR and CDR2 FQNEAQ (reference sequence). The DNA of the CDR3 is TGTGCCAGCAGCTCCCTACAGGAGCAGTACTTC. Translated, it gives CASSSLQEQYF. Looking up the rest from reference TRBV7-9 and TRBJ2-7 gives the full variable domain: DTGVSQNPRHKITKRGQNVTFRCDPISEHNRLYWYRQTLGQGPEFLTYFQNEAQLEKSRLLSDRFSAERPKGSFSTLEIQRTEQGDSAMYLCASSSLQEQYFGPGTRLTVT.

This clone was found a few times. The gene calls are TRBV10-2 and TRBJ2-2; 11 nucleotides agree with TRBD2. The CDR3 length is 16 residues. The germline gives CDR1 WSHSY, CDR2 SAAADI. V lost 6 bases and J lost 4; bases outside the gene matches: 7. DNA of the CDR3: TGCGCCAGCAGGAGGAGTAGCGGGGGGGGCACCGGGGAGCTGTTTTTT. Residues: CASRRSSGGGTGELFF.

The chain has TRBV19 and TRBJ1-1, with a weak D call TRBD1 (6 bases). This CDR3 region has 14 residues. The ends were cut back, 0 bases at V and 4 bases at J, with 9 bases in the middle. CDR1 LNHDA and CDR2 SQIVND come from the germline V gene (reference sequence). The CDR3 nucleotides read TGTGCCAGTAGTATAGATCTGGGGGCCACTGAAGCTTTCTTT. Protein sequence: CASSIDLGATEAFF.

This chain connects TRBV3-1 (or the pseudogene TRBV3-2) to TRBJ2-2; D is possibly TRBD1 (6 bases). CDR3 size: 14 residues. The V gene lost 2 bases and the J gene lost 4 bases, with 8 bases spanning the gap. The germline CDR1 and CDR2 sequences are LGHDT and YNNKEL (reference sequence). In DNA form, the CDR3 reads TGTGCCAGCAGCCAAAACAGGGCCACCGGGGAGCTGTTTTTT. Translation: CASSQNRATGELFF.

The CDR3 nucleotides read TGTGCCAGCAGTGAAGGGTCGGCAGGGGGTAAAAATGAAAAACTGTTTTTT. Amino acids: CASSEGSAGGKNEKLFF. The chain combines TRBV2 with TRBJ1-4, with 7 positions matching TRBD1. The CDR3 has 17 residues. Trimming at V came to 1 base and at J to 5 bases, leaving 10 bases not matched to a gene. The germline V gene has CDR1 SNHLY and CDR2 FYNNEI.

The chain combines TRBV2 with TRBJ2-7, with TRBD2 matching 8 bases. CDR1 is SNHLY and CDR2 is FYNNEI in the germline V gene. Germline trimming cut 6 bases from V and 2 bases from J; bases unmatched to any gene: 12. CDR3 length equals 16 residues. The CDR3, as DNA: TGTGCCAGCAGCCCACTCTCGGGGCGGGGGGCCTACGAGCAGTACTTC. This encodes CASSPLSGRGAYEQYF. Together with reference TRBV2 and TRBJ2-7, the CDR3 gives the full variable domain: EPEVTQTPSHQVTQMGQEVILRCVPISNHLYFYWYRQILGQKVEFLVSFYNNEISEKSEIFDDQFSVERPDGSNFTLKIRSTKLEDSAMYFCASSPLSGRGAYEQYFGPGTRLTVT.

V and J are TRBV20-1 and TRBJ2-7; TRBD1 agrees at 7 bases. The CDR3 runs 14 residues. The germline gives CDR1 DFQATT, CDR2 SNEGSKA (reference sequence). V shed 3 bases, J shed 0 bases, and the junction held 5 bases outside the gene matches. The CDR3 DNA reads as TGCAGTGCTAGTAAGGGGGCGAACTCCTACGAGCAGTACTTC. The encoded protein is CSASKGANSYEQYF.

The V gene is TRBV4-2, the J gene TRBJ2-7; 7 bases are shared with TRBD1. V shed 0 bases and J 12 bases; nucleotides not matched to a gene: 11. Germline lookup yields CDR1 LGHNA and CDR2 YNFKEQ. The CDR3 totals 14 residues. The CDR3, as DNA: TGTGCCAGCAGCCAAGATAGGGGACAGCCCAAGCTGTACTTC. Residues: CASSQDRGQPKLYF.

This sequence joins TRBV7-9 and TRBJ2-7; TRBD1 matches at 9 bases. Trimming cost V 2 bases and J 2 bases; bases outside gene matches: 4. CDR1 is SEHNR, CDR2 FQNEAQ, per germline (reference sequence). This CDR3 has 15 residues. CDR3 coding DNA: TGTGCCAGCAGCTTATGGACAGGGGAGGCCTACGAGCAGTACTTC. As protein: CASSLWTGEAYEQYF.

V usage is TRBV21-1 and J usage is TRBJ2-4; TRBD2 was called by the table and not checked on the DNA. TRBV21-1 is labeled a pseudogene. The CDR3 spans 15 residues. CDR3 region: CARAILGGRLNIQYF. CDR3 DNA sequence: TGTGCCAGAGCGATTCTGGGGGGACGACTAAACATTCAGTACTTC.

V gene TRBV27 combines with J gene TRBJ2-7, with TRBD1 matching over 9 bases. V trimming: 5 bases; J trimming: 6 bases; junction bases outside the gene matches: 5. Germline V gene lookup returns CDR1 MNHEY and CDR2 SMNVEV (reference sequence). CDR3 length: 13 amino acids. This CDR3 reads CASSVQGAGEQYF. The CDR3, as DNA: TGTGCCAGCAGTGTACAGGGGGCGGGCGAGCAGTACTTC.

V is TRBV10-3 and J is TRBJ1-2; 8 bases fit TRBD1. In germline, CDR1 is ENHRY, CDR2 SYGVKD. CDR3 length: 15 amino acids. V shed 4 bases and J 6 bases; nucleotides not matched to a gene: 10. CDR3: CAISAPDREGHGYTF. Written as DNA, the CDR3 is TGTGCCATCAGTGCTCCGGACAGGGAAGGCCATGGCTACACCTTC.

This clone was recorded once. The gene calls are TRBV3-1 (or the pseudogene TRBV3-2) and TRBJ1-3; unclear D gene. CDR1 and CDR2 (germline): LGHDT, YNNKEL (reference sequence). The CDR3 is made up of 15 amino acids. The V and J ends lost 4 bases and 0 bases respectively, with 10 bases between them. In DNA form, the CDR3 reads TGTGCCAGCAGCCGCACTGACTTCTCTGGAAACACCATATATTTT. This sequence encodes CASSRTDFSGNTIYF.

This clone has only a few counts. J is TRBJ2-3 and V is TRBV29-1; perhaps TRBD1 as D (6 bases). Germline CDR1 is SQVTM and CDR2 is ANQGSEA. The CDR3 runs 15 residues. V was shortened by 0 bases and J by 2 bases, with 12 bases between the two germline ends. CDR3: CSVEDLDRNTDTQYF. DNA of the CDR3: TGCAGCGTTGAAGATCTCGACAGGAACACAGATACGCAGTATTTT.

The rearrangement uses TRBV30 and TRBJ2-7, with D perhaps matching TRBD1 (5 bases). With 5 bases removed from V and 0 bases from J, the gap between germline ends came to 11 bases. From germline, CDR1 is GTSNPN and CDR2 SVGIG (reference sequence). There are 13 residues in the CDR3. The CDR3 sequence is CAWETDISYEQYF. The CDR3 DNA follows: TGTGCCTGGGAAACGGACATCTCCTACGAGCAGTACTTC.

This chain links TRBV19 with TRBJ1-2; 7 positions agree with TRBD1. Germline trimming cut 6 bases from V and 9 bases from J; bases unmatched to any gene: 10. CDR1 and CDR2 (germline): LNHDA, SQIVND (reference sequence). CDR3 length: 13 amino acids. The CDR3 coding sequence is TGTGCCAGTAGACGGGGACAGCTAAATAGCTACACCTTC. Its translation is CASRRGQLNSYTF.

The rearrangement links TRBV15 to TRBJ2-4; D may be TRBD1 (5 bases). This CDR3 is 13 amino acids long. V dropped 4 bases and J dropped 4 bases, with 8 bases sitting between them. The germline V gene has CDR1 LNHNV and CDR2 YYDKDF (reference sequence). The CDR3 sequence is CATSMDKKNIQYF. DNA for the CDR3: TGTGCCACCAGCATGGACAAAAAAAACATTCAGTACTTC.

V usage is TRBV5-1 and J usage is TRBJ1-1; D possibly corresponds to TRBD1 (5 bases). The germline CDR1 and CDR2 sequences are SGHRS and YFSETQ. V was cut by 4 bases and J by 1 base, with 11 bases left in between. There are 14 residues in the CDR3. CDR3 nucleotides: TGCGCCAGCAGCGGAGGGACCGAGAACACTGAAGCTTTCTTT. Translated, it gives CASSGGTENTEAFF.

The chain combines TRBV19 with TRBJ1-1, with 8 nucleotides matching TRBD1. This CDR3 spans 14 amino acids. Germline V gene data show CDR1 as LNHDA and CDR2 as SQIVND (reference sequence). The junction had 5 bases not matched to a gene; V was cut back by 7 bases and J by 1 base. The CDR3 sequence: CASTLGTGNTEAFF. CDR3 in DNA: TGTGCCAGTACCCTCGGGACAGGGAACACTGAAGCTTTCTTT.